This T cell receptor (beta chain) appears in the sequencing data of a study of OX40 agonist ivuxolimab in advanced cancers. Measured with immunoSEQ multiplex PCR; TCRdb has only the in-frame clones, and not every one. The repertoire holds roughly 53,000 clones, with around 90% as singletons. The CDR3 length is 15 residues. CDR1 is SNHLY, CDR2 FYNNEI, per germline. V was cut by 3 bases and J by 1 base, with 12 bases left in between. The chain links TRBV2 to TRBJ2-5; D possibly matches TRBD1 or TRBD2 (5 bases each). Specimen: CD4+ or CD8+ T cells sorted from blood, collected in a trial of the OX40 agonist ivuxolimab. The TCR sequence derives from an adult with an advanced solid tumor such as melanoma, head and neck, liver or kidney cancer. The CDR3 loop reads CASSDPRDPQETQYF. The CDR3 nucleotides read TGTGCCAGCAGTGATCCCCGGGACCCCCAAGAGACCCAGTACTTC.